This is a list of T cell receptor beta chains from one sample in a study of untreated major depressive disorder. Libraries were prepared by immunoSEQ multiplex PCR; TCRdb keeps only in-frame clonotypes and omits some of them. The repertoire holds more than 20,000 clones, with roughly 93% as singletons. Sequenced material: CD4+ T cells from PBMCs. These receptors were taken from a man between 25 and 39 years old in good health. The CDR3 runs from the conserved cysteine through the conserved F or W. The order of the fields is V gene, D gene, CDR3 protein. The D gene is left open where the match is weak.

v_call: TRBV15; d_call: -; cdr3_aa: CATSRGTATYGYTF
v_call: TRBV7-8; d_call: -; cdr3_aa: CASSSLRGRRVSGNTIYF
v_call: TRBV5-6; d_call: -; cdr3_aa: CASSLGLESQPQHF
v_call: TRBV2; d_call: -; cdr3_aa: CASSKTELAKNIQYF
v_call: TRBV6-5; d_call: TRBD2; cdr3_aa: CASSSGSSYNEQFF
v_call: TRBV5-4; d_call: TRBD2; cdr3_aa: CASSLLAGGPPDTQYF
v_call: TRBV5-4; d_call: -; cdr3_aa: CASSLALGTAYEQYF
v_call: TRBV4-3; d_call: -; cdr3_aa: CATQGGPYNEQFF
v_call: TRBV12-5; d_call: TRBD1; cdr3_aa: CASGPGDRNTEAFF
v_call: TRBV9; d_call: TRBD1; cdr3_aa: CASSPRQGGTEAFF
v_call: TRBV6-5; d_call: -; cdr3_aa: CASSYGGNSNQPQHF
v_call: TRBV7-8; d_call: -; cdr3_aa: CASNKQGRGETQYF
v_call: TRBV20-1; d_call: -; cdr3_aa: CSAPDNYGYTF
v_call: TRBV5-4; d_call: -; cdr3_aa: CASSLALQETQYF
v_call: TRBV5-1; d_call: -; cdr3_aa: CASSLGSTALWNEQFF
v_call: TRBV7-9; d_call: -; cdr3_aa: CASRGRFRDNYGYTF
v_call: TRBV30; d_call: -; cdr3_aa: CAWSDFGETQYF
v_call: TRBV5-1; d_call: -; cdr3_aa: CASRQQYSGNTIYF
v_call: TRBV7-2; d_call: -; cdr3_aa: CASSFGETQYF
v_call: TRBV4-1; d_call: -; cdr3_aa: CASSQVPVEPWGYTF
v_call: TRBV6-1; d_call: TRBD2; cdr3_aa: CASRMAGVYEQYF
v_call: TRBV2; d_call: TRBD1; cdr3_aa: CASRPGQGSSGANVLTF
v_call: TRBV29-1; d_call: -; cdr3_aa: CSVAPANTEAFF
v_call: TRBV9; d_call: TRBD2; cdr3_aa: CASSPGLAGLRNEQFF
v_call: TRBV30; d_call: -; cdr3_aa: CAWSVGGGSYEQYF
v_call: TRBV25-1; d_call: -; cdr3_aa: CASSDSGHTSTDTQYF
v_call: TRBV19; d_call: -; cdr3_aa: CASSTPRDTPRIGENIQYF
v_call: TRBV5-5; d_call: TRBD1; cdr3_aa: CASSPQTGGSYGYTF
v_call: TRBV4-2; d_call: -; cdr3_aa: CASSQFNPLGPRTSYEQYF
v_call: TRBV5-6; d_call: -; cdr3_aa: CASTPDPGNAYEQYF
v_call: TRBV28; d_call: TRBD1; cdr3_aa: CASSWTGGNQPQHF
v_call: TRBV9; d_call: -; cdr3_aa: CASSVDPLIPYEQYF
v_call: TRBV29-1; d_call: TRBD2; cdr3_aa: CSVTRTSAYEQYF
v_call: TRBV4-3; d_call: -; cdr3_aa: CASSQGRGEKLFF
v_call: TRBV10-3; d_call: -; cdr3_aa: CAISPASSYEQYF
v_call: TRBV15; d_call: -; cdr3_aa: CATSGGSLPHEQYF
v_call: TRBV27; d_call: TRBD1; cdr3_aa: CASSVQGAQAFF
v_call: TRBV9; d_call: TRBD2; cdr3_aa: CASSLGSAGEISYEQYF
v_call: TRBV28; d_call: -; cdr3_aa: CATKQVEAFF
v_call: TRBV18; d_call: -; cdr3_aa: CASSPPGGSSGNTIYF
v_call: TRBV5-1; d_call: -; cdr3_aa: CASSLGLGDSYEQYF
v_call: TRBV4-1; d_call: -; cdr3_aa: CASSQDTAGYRAEQYF
v_call: TRBV5-6; d_call: -; cdr3_aa: CASSLDRTNYGYTF
v_call: TRBV7-3; d_call: -; cdr3_aa: CASSARTGNTEAFF
v_call: TRBV4-1; d_call: TRBD2; cdr3_aa: CASSPGVAGGTGREQYF
v_call: TRBV10-3; d_call: TRBD2; cdr3_aa: CAIRLATNTGELFF
v_call: TRBV7-9; d_call: -; cdr3_aa: CASSLADSGYQETQYF
v_call: TRBV4-3; d_call: TRBD1; cdr3_aa: CASSQDGQGGQPQHF
v_call: TRBV5-1; d_call: -; cdr3_aa: CASSLEGRSQFF
v_call: TRBV29-1; d_call: -; cdr3_aa: CSVDGEFGTDTQYF
v_call: TRBV27; d_call: -; cdr3_aa: CASSFGFEQYF
v_call: TRBV29-1; d_call: -; cdr3_aa: CSVEEFYEQYF
v_call: TRBV5-1; d_call: -; cdr3_aa: CASSLDSNQPQHF
v_call: TRBV4-2; d_call: -; cdr3_aa: CASSLGGTGEGYTF
v_call: TRBV2; d_call: -; cdr3_aa: CASSARGLGDQPQHF
v_call: TRBV9; d_call: TRBD1; cdr3_aa: CASSYGTGVSYEQYF